This T cell receptor (beta chain) was observed in a study of cytomegalovirus exposure and HLA in healthy donors. CDR1 LGHNA and CDR2 YSLEER come from the germline V gene. This CDR3 is 15 amino acids long. Losses at the gene ends were 4 bases for V and 7 bases for J; bases not matched to a gene: 5. This clone has a handful of counts. The primer mix had 60 Vbeta and 13 Jbeta primers. Measured with immunoSEQ multiplex PCR; TCRdb has only the in-frame clones, and not every one. The sample has around 97,000 clones; roughly a tenth are singletons. The J gene is TRBJ2-4, the V gene TRBV4-3; 12 bases map to TRBD2. The TCR comes from a man in his fifties or sixties in good health and CMV-seropositive. Sequenced material: PBMCs. The CDR3 here is CASSLGGTSGNIQYF. CDR3 coding DNA: TGCGCCAGCAGCCTTGGGGGGACTAGCGGGAACATTCAGTACTTC.